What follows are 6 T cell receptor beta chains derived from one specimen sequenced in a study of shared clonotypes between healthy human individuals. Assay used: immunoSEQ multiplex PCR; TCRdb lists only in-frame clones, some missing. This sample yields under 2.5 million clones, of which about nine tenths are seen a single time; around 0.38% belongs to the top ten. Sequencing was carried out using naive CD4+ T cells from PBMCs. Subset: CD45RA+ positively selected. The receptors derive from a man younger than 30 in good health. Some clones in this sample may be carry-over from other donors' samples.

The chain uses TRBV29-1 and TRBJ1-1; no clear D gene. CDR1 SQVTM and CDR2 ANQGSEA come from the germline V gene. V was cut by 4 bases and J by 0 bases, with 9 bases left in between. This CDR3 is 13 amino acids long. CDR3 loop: CSVGLNMNTEAFF. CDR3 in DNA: TGCAGCGTTGGCCTCAACATGAACACTGAAGCTTTCTTT.

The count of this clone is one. The CDR3 protein is CASSKGQGEGQPQHF. The CDR3 nucleotides are TGTGCCAGCAGCAAGGGACAGGGGGAAGGGCAGCCCCAGCATTTT. The rearrangement links TRBV6-1 to TRBJ1-5, with TRBD1 matching over 11 bases. Unmatched junction bases numbered 8, after V lost 6 bases and J lost 7 bases. The CDR3 runs to 15 residues. Germline CDR1 and CDR2: MNHNS and SASEGT.

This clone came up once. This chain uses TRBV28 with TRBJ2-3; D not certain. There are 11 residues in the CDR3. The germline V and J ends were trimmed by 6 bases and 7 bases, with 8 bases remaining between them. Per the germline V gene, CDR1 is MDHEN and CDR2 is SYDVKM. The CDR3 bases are TGTGCCAGCAGCGTTACATATACGCAGTATTTT. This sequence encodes CASSVTYTQYF.

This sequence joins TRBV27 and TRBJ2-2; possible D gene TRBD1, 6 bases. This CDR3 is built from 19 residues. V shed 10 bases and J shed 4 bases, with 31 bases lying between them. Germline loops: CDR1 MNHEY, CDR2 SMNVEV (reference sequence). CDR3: CATSRFGRGWDPLTGELFF. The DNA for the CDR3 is TGTGCCACCTCCCGATTTGGCAGGGGTTGGGATCCGCTCACCGGGGAGCTGTTTTTT.

The CDR3 is CASSAVRGPSLRQPQHF. The CDR3 nucleotides are TGTGCCAGTAGTGCCGTCAGGGGGCCCTCCCTTAGGCAGCCCCAGCATTTT. V gene TRBV19 combines with J gene TRBJ1-5; TRBD1 matches at 8 bases. The germline V gene has CDR1 LNHDA and CDR2 SQIVND (reference sequence). The CDR3 has 17 amino acids. V trimming: 5 bases; J trimming: 7 bases; junction bases outside the gene matches: 16.

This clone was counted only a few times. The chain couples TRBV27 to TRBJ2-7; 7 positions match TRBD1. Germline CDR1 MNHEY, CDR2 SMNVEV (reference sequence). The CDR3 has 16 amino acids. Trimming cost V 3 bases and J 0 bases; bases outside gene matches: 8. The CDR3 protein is CASSLTGIPLSYEQYF. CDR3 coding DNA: TGTGCCAGCAGTTTGACAGGGATCCCCCTCTCCTACGAGCAGTACTTC.